These 28 T cell receptor beta chains were sequenced from one sample in a study of blood T cells in healthy people across ages. It was with a sample-barcoded 5' primer and a J-beta primer mix that a second PCR of roughly 7 to 11 cycles was run. TCRdb re-called the 5' RACE reads with MiXCR, one entry per CDR3 protein. The table lists roughly 700,000 distinct CDR3 sequences, 49% of them singletons. Input material: blood. The source of these receptors is a woman aged 60 to 75 in good health.

CDR3 loop: CASSSRGWGEQFF. CDR3 nucleotide sequence: TGTGCCAGCAGTTCCAGGGGATGGGGTGAGCAGTTCTTC. V gene TRBV6-2 or TRBV6-3 combines with J gene TRBJ2-1, with D tentatively TRBD1 (6 bases). Trimming cost V 4 bases and J 9 bases, with 13 bases left between them. CDR1 is MNHEY and CDR2 is SVGEGT in the germline V gene. This CDR3 contains 13 residues.

The chain employs TRBV7-9 and TRBJ2-3; 8 bases fit TRBD1. Germline lookup yields CDR1 SEHNR and CDR2 FQNEAQ (reference sequence). There are 12 residues in the CDR3. V lost 5 bases, J lost 10 bases, and 5 bases stayed unmatched. CDR3 sequence (DNA): TGTGCCAGCAGCCTCGGACAGGGCTCGCAGTATTTT. It is translated as CASSLGQGSQYF. Supplemented by reference TRBV7-9 and TRBJ2-3, the full variable domain reads DTGVSQNPRHKITKRGQNVTFRCDPISEHNRLYWYRQTLGQGPEFLTYFQNEAQLEKSRLLSDRFSAERPKGSFSTLEIQRTEQGDSAMYLCASSLGQGSQYFGPGTRLTVL.

In regard to this clonotype: The junction does not match germline at one end; this may be a read error. V is TRBV7-2 and J is TRBJ2-5; D gene unclear. The CDR3 has 14 residues. Per germline, CDR1 SGHTA and CDR2 FQGNSA. Here the CDR3 reads CASSLAARQGTQYF. Here the CDR3 DNA reads TGTGCCAGCAGCTTAGCCGCCCGGCAAGGGACCCAGTACTTC.

The CDR3 nucleotides are TGCAGCGTTTCCCACAATGAGCAGTTCTTC. Translation: CSVSHNEQFF. The chain uses TRBV29-1 and TRBJ2-1; no reliable D call. The CDR3 is 10 residues long. The V and J ends lost 5 bases and 5 bases respectively, with 4 bases between them. CDR1 is SQVTM and CDR2 is ANQGSEA in the germline V gene.

The chain recombines TRBV12-3 or TRBV12-4 with TRBJ2-5, with unresolved D. Trimming took off 11 bases at V and 11 bases at J, with 21 bases between the two ends. The CDR3 totals 12 residues. CDR3 sequence (DNA): TGTGCCGGCGGCCGCGCGAGCAATGAGCAGTACTTC. Translated: CAGGRASNEQYF.

Of note for this clonotype: Given the absence of the conserved phenylalanine or tryptophan at the CDR3 end, a read error is likely. Written as DNA, the CDR3 is TGTGCCAGCAGTTACGTGAGCGACAATGAGCAGTTCTCC. Protein: CASSYVSDNEQFS. The rearrangement joins TRBV6-5 to TRBJ2-1; D remains ambiguous. Germline V gene sequence: CDR1 MNHEY, CDR2 SVGAGI. This CDR3 has 13 residues. Trimming cost V 2 bases and J 5 bases, with 7 bases left between them.

This clonotype appeared a few times. This sequence joins TRBV6-6 and TRBJ2-4, with D perhaps being TRBD1 or TRBD2 (5 bases each). Trimming took off 4 bases at V and 10 bases at J, with 11 bases between the two ends. The germline gives CDR1 MNHNY, CDR2 SVGAGI (reference sequence). The CDR3 consists of 12 residues. The CDR3 spells CASSWDGRIQYF. CDR3 coding DNA: TGTGCCAGCAGTTGGGACGGAAGAATTCAGTACTTC.

This clonotype was recorded once. V gene TRBV14 combines with J gene TRBJ2-7; TRBD2 aligns across 9 bases. Germline V lookup: CDR1 SGHDN, CDR2 FVKESK. J gave up 8 bases and V 0 bases, and 8 bases lay outside the gene matches. The CDR3 has 15 residues. The CDR3 DNA reads as TGTGCCAGCAGCCAAGAATATCGGACTAGCGACCAGCAGTACTTC. It specifies CASSQEYRTSDQQYF.

This rearrangement joins TRBV2 to TRBJ2-1, with 7 bases matching TRBD1. From germline, CDR1 is SNHLY and CDR2 FYNNEI. CDR3 length: 15 amino acids. After removal of 2 bases from V and 3 bases from J, the junction contained 4 bases not matched to a gene. As DNA, the CDR3 is TGTGCCAGCAGTGAACACGGGACAGACTACAATGAGCAGTTCTTC. Its protein product is CASSEHGTDYNEQFF. The full variable domain, rest sourced from reference TRBV2 and TRBJ2-1, is EPEVTQTPSHQVTQMGQEVILRCVPISNHLYFYWYRQILGQKVEFLVSFYNNEISEKSEIFDDQFSVERPDGSNFTLKIRSTKLEDSAMYFCASSEHGTDYNEQFFGPGTRLTVL.

This clonotype was seen a few times. The chain joins TRBV29-1 to TRBJ2-1; unclear D gene. The V gene's germline CDR1 is SQVTM and CDR2 ANQGSEA. The CDR3 has 14 residues. V was cut by 5 bases and J by 2 bases, with 13 bases left in between. The CDR3 bases are TGCAGCGTTCGTCCACTTTCCACCTACAATGAGCAGTTCTTC. It yields the protein CSVRPLSTYNEQFF.

The chain is built from TRBV7-9 and TRBJ2-5; D unclear. The end of the DNA is better explained by TRBJ2-7, so the J call may be wrong. This CDR3 contains 16 residues. Germline values: CDR1 SEHNR, CDR2 FQNEAQ (reference sequence). CDR3 DNA: TGTGCCAGCAGCTTAGAGGCCAGCTCCCGACCCTACGAGCAGTACTTC. It specifies CASSLEASSRPYEQYF.

DNA for the CDR3: TGCAGCGTCCCGACACAGGGGGCGTTCGGCGCGGGTAATGAAAAACTGTTTTTT. It translates to CSVPTQGAFGAGNEKLFF. The gene calls are TRBV29-1 and TRBJ1-4; 9 positions agree with TRBD1. Per germline, CDR1 SQVTM and CDR2 ANQGSEA. Trimming at V came to 6 bases and at J to 4 bases, leaving 18 bases not matched to a gene. The CDR3 has 18 amino acids.

In DNA form, the CDR3 reads TGTGCCAGCAACCAGGGGGGTAGCTATACGCAGTATTTT. This encodes CASNQGGSYTQYF. V usage is TRBV11-2 and J usage is TRBJ2-3, with a weak D call TRBD1 (7 bases). V was shortened by 7 bases and J by 7 bases, with 15 bases between the two germline ends. This CDR3 spans 13 amino acids. Germline CDR1 reads SGHAT; CDR2 reads FQNNGV.

The CDR3 coding sequence is TGCGCCAGCAGCGACGGGACAGGGGGCATGAAGCAGTACTTC. It is translated as CASSDGTGGMKQYF. The chain employs TRBV5-1 and TRBJ2-7, with 12 bases identical to TRBD1. Germline values: CDR1 SGHRS, CDR2 YFSETQ. This CDR3 has 14 residues. Germline trimming cut 4 bases from V and 8 bases from J; bases unmatched to any gene: 7.

This chain connects TRBV20-1 to TRBJ2-4; no definite D call. Trimming took 0 bases from V and 0 from J, leaving 12 bases between them. CDR1 DFQATT and CDR2 SNEGSKA come from the germline V gene (reference sequence). This CDR3 spans 16 amino acids. The CDR3 DNA sequence: TGCAGTGCTAGAGATATGACTTCCTTAGCCAAAAACATTCAGTACTTC. This sequence encodes CSARDMTSLAKNIQYF.

Turning to this clonotype: Sequence at one end of the junction differs from germline and may be a read error. The chain couples TRBV20-1 to TRBJ1-1; D not certain. Germline values: CDR1 DFQATT, CDR2 SNEGSKA (reference sequence). The CDR3 length is 11 residues. DNA for the CDR3: TGCAGTGCTCAAGGGAACACTGGAGCTTTCTTT. Its translation is CSAQGNTGAFF.

This chain links TRBV6-2 or TRBV6-3 with TRBJ1-2; weak D call: TRBD1 (6 bases). Germline CDR1 is MNHEY and CDR2 is SVGEGT. This CDR3 is 15 amino acids long. V was cut by 10 bases and J by 2 bases, with 20 bases left in between. The CDR3 here is CATKRGTAPNYGYTF. The CDR3 DNA follows: TGTGCCACCAAAAGGGGGACCGCTCCCAACTATGGCTACACCTTC.

This clonotype was detected once. J is TRBJ1-6 and V is TRBV7-2, with D hard to call. This CDR3 comprises 15 residues. Germline assignment: CDR1 SGHTA and CDR2 FQGNSA. Trimming removed 5 bases from V and 7 bases from J, with 15 bases in between. The CDR3 protein is CASSLYGPENSPLHF. CDR3 DNA sequence: TGTGCCAGCAGCCTCTACGGTCCAGAGAATTCACCCCTCCACTTT.

The chain links TRBV28 to TRBJ2-5, with 13 bases fitting TRBD2. Judging by the DNA end, TRBJ2-7 fits better; the J call may be wrong. From germline, CDR1 is MDHEN and CDR2 SYDVKM. CDR3 length: 16 residues. CDR3 loop: CAWSRRLAGGPHEQYF. CDR3 DNA sequence: TGTGCTTGGAGTCGGCGACTAGCGGGAGGTCCCCACGAGCAGTACTTC.

This chain uses TRBV15 with TRBJ2-7; TRBD1 matches at 8 bases. This CDR3 region has 15 residues. Germline CDR1 reads LNHNV; CDR2 reads YYDKDF (reference sequence). V was clipped by 5 bases and J by 0 bases; unmatched bases: 6. CDR3 nucleotide sequence: TGTGCCACCAGCGAGAACAGGGGGAGCTCCTACGAGCAGTACTTC. Translation gives CATSENRGSSYEQYF. Full variable domain (missing parts from reference TRBV15 and TRBJ2-7): DAMVIQNPRYQVTQFGKPVTLSCSQTLNHNVMYWYQQKSSQAPKLLFHYYDKDFNNEADTPDNFQSRRPNTSFCFLDIRSPGLGDTAMYLCATSENRGSSYEQYFGPGTRLTVT.

This clonotype was picked up a small number of times. As DNA, the CDR3 is TGTGCCAGCAGTTTTAGGGAAGGGGGGACTGAAGCTTTCTTT. Protein product: CASSFREGGTEAFF. The chain is built from TRBV12-3 or TRBV12-4 and TRBJ1-1; perhaps TRBD1 as D (6 bases). Between the trimmed V and J ends, which lost 3 bases and 5 bases, there was a span of 13 bases. This CDR3 comprises 14 residues.

The chain joins TRBV11-2 to TRBJ2-1; D gene unclear. This CDR3 has 18 amino acids. Germline loops: CDR1 SGHAT, CDR2 FQNNGV. V shed 1 base and J shed 4 bases, with 20 bases lying between them. The CDR3 loop reads CASSLVVGRNLKYNEQFF. As DNA, the CDR3 is TGTGCCAGCAGCTTAGTGGTCGGGCGGAACCTCAAGTACAATGAGCAGTTCTTC.

V usage is TRBV29-1 and J usage is TRBJ2-1, with TRBD1 as a possible D gene (7 bases). This CDR3 spans 15 amino acids. The germline V and J ends were trimmed by 3 bases and 8 bases, with 20 bases remaining between them. CDR1 SQVTM and CDR2 ANQGSEA come from the germline V gene. The CDR3 DNA reads TGCAGCGTTGAGGGGGGTCGAACAGGGGTCGATGAGCAGTTCTTC. Protein: CSVEGGRTGVDEQFF.

This clonotype was counted between two and nine times. The chain uses TRBV6-1 and TRBJ2-7; D might be TRBD2 (7 bases). Per germline, CDR1 MNHNS and CDR2 SASEGT. CDR3 length: 16 residues. Trimming removed 1 base at V and 3 bases at J, with 16 bases between. The CDR3 region is CASSEDLGGGFYEQYF. The CDR3 DNA reads as TGTGCCAGCAGTGAAGATCTGGGGGGGGGCTTCTACGAGCAGTACTTC.

This clonotype has more than one count but fewer than ten. V and J are TRBV27 and TRBJ2-7; D is perhaps TRBD1 (6 bases). CDR3 length: 16 residues. V was shortened by 2 bases and J by 0 bases, with 14 bases between the two germline ends. Looked up from germline, CDR1 is MNHEY and CDR2 is SMNVEV (reference sequence). Here the CDR3 reads CASSLNWAGDSYEQYF. CDR3 nucleotides: TGTGCCAGCAGTTTAAATTGGGCAGGGGACTCCTACGAGCAGTACTTC.

The chain combines TRBV20-1 with TRBJ2-3, with 7 bases identical to TRBD2. J lost 1 base, V lost 5 bases, and 18 bases had no gene match. CDR1 and CDR2 (germline): DFQATT, SNEGSKA (reference sequence). This CDR3 spans 18 amino acids. CDR3 DNA: TGCAGTGCTCTATCCCCGGGCCGACTAGCCGAAGGCACAGATACGCAGTATTTT. Amino acid sequence: CSALSPGRLAEGTDTQYF.

This clonotype was recorded once. The gene calls are TRBV21-1 and TRBJ2-5. TRBV21-1 is termed a pseudogene. The CDR3 has 15 amino acids. This CDR3 is CASSKAPESGETQYF. CDR3 nucleotide sequence: TGTGCCAGCAGCAAAGCGCCGGAGAGTGGGGAGACCCAGTACTTC.

The gene calls are TRBV20-1 and TRBJ1-2, with unresolved D. The V end lost 8 bases, the J end lost 0 bases, and 13 bases lay between the germline ends. The germline V gene encodes CDR1 DFQATT and CDR2 SNEGSKA (reference sequence). CDR3 length equals 13 residues. Written as DNA, the CDR3 is TGCAGTAACGATCAGGAAGCTAACTATGGCTACACCTTC. It specifies CSNDQEANYGYTF.